This T cell receptor beta chain was identified during a study of response to subunit inactivated influenza vaccine. The CDR3 sequence is 17 residues long. V lost 7 bases, J lost 4 bases, and 11 bases stayed unmatched. The V gene's germline CDR1 is SGHAT and CDR2 FQNNGV. Overall study results and limits: The authors suggested that every seasonal influenza vaccination recruits few new T cells.

TCRdb passed the RT-PCR reads through MiXCR, listing each CDR3 protein once. The repertoire includes around 540,000 distinct CDR3 sequences, approximately 12% of them detected once, and roughly a tenth sits in the top ten. This clonotype showed up many times. What it recognizes is unknown. This receptor was obtained from a man aged 45-65 years who received an inactivated influenza vaccine. The sequences come from PBMCs from blood, collected on the day of vaccination. This chain uses TRBV11-2 with TRBJ2-1; TRBD2 agrees at 12 bases. The CDR3 region is CASTIPITSGRYNEQFF. Written as DNA, the CDR3 is TGTGCCAGCACAATCCCGATTACTAGCGGGAGGTACAATGAGCAGTTCTTC.